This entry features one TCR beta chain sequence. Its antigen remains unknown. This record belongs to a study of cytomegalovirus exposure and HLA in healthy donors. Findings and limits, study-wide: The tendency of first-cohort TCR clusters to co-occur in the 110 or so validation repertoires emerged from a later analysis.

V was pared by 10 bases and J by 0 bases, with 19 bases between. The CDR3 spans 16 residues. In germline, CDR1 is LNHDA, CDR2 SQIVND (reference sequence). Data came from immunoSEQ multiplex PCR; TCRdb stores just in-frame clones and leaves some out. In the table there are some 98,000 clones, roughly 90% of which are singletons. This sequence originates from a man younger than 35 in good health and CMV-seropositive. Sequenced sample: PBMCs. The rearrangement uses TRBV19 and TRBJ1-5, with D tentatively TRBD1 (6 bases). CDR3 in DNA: TGTGCCACCCAATTGGCAGGGGATTATAGCAATCAGCCCCAGCATTTT. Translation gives CATQLAGDYSNQPQHF.